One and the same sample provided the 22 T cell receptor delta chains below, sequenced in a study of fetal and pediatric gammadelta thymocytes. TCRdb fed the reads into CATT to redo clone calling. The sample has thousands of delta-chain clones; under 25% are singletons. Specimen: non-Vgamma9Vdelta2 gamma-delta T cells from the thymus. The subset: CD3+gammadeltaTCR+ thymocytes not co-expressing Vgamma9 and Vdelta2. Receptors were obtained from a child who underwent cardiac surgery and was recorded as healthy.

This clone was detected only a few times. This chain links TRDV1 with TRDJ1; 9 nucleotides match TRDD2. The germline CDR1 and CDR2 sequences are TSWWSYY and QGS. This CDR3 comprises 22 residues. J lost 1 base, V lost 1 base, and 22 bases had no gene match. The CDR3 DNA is TGTGCTCTTGGGGAACGGGAGGCCTTCCTACGTATTGGGGCGCCGGGCACCGATAAACTCATCTTT. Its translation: CALGEREAFLRIGAPGTDKLIF.

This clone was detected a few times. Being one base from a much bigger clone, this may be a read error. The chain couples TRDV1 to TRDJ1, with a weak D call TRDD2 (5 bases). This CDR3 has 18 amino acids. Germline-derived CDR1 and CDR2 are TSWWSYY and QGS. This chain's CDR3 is CALGERSSFGPITNKLIF. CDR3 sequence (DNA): TGTGCTCTTGGGGAACGATCCTCCTTCGGTCCCATCACCAATAAACTCATCTTT.

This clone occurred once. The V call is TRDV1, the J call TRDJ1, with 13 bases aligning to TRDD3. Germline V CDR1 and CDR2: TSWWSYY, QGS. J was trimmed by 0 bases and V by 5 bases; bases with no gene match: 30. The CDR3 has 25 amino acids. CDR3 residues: CALGTSPSLRTGGYAGHPYTDKLIF. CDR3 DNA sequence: TGTGCTCTTGGGACGAGTCCTTCCTTGCGGACTGGGGGATACGCGGGGCACCCGTACACCGATAAACTCATCTTT.

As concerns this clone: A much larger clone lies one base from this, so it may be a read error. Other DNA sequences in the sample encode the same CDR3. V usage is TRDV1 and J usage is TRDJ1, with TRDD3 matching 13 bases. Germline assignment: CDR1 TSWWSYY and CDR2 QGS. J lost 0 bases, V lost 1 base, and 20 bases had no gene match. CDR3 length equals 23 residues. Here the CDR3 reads CALGEPLRFQLGDTPEYTDKLIF. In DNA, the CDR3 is TGTGCTCTTGGGGAACCCCTACGGTTCCAACTGGGGGATACGCCCGAATACACCGATAAACTCATCTTT.

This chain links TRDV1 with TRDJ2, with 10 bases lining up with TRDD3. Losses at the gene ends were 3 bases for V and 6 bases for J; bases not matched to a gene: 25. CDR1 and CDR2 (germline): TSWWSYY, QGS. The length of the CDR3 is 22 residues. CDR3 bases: TGTGCTCTTGGGGATCTTGGCCTTCCCTACAAGTGGGGGATACTAGGTCCAGCACAACTCTTCTTT. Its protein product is CALGDLGLPYKWGILGPAQLFF.

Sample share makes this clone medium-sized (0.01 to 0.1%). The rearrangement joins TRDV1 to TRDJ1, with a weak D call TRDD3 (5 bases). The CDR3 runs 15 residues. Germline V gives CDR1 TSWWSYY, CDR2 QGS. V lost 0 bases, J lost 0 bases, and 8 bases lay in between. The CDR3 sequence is CALGELRGDTDKLIF. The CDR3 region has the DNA TGTGCTCTTGGGGAACTGCGGGGGGACACCGATAAACTCATCTTT.

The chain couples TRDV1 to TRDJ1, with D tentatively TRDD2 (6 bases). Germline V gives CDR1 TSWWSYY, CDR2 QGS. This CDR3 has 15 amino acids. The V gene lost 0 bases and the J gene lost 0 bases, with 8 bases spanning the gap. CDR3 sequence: CALGELSYDTDKLIF. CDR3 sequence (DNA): TGTGCTCTTGGGGAACTTTCCTATGACACCGATAAACTCATCTTT.

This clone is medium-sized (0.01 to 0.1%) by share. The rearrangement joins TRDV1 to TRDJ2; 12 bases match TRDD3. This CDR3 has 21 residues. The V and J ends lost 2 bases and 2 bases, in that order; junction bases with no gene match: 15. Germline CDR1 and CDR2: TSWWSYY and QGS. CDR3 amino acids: CALGEEAFRSTGGYLTAQLFF. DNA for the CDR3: TGTGCTCTTGGGGAAGAGGCCTTCCGAAGTACTGGGGGATACTTGACAGCACAACTCTTCTTT.

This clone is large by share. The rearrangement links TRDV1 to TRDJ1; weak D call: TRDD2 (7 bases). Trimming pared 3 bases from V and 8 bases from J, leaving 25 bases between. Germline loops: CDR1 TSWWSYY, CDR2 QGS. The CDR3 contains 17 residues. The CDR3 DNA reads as TGTGCTCTTGGGGACATTTCCTACCCGTACTGGGTTAGAAAACTCATCTTT. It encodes CALGDISYPYWVRKLIF.

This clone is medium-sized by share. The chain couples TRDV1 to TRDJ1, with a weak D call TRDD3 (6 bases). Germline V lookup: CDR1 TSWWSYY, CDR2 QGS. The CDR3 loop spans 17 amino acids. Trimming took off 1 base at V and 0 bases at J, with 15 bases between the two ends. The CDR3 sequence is CALGEHFPWGYTDKLIF. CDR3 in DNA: TGTGCTCTTGGGGAACACTTCCCCTGGGGTTACACCGATAAACTCATCTTT.

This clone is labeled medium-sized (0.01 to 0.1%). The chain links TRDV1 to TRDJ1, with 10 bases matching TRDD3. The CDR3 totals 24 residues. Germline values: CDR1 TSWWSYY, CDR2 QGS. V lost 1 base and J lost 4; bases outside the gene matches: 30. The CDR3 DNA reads TGTGCTCTTGGGGAACGAGCCTTACCCCATGATTACTGGGGGATTTTAGAGATCGGCGATAAACTCATCTTT. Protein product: CALGERALPHDYWGILEIGDKLIF.

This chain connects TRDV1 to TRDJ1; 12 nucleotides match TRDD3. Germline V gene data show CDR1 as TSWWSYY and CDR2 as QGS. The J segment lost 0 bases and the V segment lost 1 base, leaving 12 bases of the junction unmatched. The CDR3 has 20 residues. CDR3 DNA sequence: TGTGCTCTTGGGGAACCCCTACTGGGGGATACTTCTATGTACACCGATAAACTCATCTTT. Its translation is CALGEPLLGDTSMYTDKLIF.

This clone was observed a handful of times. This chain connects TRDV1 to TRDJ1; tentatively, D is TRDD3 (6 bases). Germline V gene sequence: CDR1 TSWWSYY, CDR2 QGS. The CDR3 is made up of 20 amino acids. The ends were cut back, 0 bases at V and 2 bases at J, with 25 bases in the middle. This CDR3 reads CALGELGPRGPVLGTDKLIF. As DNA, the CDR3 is TGTGCTCTTGGGGAACTAGGACCACGAGGGCCCGTACTGGGAACCGATAAACTCATCTTT.

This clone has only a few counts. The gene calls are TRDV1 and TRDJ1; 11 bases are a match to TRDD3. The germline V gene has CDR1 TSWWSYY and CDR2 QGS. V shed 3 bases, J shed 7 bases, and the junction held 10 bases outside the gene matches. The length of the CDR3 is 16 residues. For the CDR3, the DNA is TGTGCTCTTGGGGAGCCATTGGGGGATACGCTTCGTAAACTCATCTTT. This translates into CALGEPLGDTLRKLIF.

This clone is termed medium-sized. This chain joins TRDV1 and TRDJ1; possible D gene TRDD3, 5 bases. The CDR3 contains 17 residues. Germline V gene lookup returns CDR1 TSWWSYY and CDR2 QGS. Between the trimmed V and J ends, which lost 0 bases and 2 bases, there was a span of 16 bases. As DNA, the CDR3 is TGTGCTCTTGGGGAACTTCTAAACGGGGGCCAAACCGATAAACTCATCTTT. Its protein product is CALGELLNGGQTDKLIF.

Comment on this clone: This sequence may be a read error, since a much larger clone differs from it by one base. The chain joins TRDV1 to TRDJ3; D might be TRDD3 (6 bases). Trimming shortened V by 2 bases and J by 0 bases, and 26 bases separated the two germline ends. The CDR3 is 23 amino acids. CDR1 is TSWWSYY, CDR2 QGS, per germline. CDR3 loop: CALGEKEAAIGDPSSWDTRQMFF. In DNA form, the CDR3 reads TGTGCTCTTGGGGAAAAGGAGGCAGCAATAGGGGATCCGAGCTCCTGGGACACCCGACAGATGTTTTTC.

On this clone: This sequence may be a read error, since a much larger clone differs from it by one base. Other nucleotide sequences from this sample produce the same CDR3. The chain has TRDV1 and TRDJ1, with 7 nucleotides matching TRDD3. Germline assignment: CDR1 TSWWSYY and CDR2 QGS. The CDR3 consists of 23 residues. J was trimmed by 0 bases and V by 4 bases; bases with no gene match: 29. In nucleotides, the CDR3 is TGTGCTCTTGGGGGAACGTGTGGTTCGCCTCCGGATACGGGCCCGTACTACACCGATAAACTCATCTTT. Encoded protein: CALGGTCGSPPDTGPYYTDKLIF.

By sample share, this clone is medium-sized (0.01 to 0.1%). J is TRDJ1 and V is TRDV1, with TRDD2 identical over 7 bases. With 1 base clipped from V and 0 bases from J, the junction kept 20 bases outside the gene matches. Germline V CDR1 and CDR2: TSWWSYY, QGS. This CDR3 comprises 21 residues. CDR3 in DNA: TGTGCTCTTGGGGAACCATCGCACTTTCCTACTCGAGTGATATACACCGATAAACTCATCTTT. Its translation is CALGEPSHFPTRVIYTDKLIF.

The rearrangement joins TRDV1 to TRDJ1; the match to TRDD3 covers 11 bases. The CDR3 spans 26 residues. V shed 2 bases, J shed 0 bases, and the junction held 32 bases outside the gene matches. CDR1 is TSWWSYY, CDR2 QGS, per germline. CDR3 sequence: CALGEVADLLPSILGDRPLYTDKLIF. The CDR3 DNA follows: TGTGCTCTTGGGGAAGTAGCGGACCTACTTCCTTCCATACTGGGGGATAGGCCCCTTTACACCGATAAACTCATCTTT.

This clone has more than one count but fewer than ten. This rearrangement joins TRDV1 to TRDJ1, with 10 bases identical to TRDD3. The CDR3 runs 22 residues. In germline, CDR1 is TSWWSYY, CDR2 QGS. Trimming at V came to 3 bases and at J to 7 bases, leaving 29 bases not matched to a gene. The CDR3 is CALGDLTKWPSLYWGIRGKLIF. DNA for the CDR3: TGTGCTCTTGGGGACCTAACAAAATGGCCTTCCTTGTACTGGGGGATCCGCGGTAAACTCATCTTT.

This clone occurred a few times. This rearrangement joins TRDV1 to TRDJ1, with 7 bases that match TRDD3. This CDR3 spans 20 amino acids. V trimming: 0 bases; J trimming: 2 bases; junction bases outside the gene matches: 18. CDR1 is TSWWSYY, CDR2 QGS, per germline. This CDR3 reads CALGELLHLYWGPLTDKLIF. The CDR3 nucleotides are TGTGCTCTTGGGGAACTCCTACATCTCTACTGGGGACCTTTAACCGATAAACTCATCTTT.

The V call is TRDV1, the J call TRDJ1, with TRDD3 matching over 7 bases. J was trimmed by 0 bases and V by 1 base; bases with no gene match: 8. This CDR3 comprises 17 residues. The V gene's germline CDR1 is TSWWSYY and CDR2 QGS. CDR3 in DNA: TGTGCTCTTGGGGAACCTGGGGGGGTCCCGTACACCGATAAACTCATCTTT. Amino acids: CALGEPGGVPYTDKLIF.